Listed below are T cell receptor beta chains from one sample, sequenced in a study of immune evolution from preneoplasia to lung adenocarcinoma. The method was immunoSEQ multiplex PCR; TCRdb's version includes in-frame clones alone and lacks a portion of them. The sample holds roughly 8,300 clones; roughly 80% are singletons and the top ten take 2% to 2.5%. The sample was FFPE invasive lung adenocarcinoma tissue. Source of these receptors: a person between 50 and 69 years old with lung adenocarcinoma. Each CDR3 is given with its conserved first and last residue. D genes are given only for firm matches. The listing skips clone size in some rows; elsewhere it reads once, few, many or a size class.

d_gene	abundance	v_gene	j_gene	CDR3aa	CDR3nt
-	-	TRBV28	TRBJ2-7	CASSSPAGFYEQYF	TGTGCCAGCAGTTCGCCGGCGGGCTTCTACGAGCAGTACTTC
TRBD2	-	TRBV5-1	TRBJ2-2	CASSFRAGDTGELFF	TGCGCCAGCAGCTTCCGGGCGGGGGATACCGGGGAGCTGTTTTTT
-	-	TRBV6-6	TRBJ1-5	CASTGGNSNQPQHF	TGTGCCAGCACTGGGGGAAATAGCAATCAGCCCCAGCATTTT
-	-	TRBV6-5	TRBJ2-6	CASGGAYGANVLTF	TGTGCCAGCGGGGGGGCATACGGGGCCAACGTCCTGACTTTC
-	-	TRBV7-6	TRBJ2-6	CASSLEGSGANVLTF	TGTGCCAGCAGCTTAGAGGGGTCTGGGGCCAACGTCCTGACTTTC
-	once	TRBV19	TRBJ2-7	CASSIIWGSYEQYF	TGTGCCAGTAGTATCATTTGGGGATCCTACGAGCAGTACTTC
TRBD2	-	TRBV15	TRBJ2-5	CATSRESGSGTQYF	TGTGCCACCAGCAGAGAGAGCGGGAGTGGGACCCAGTACTTC
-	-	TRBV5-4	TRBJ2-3	CASSLPGTDTQYF	TGTGCCAGCAGCTTGCCAGGCACAGATACGCAGTATTTT
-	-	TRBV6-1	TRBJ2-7	CASRGLADSYEQYF	TGTGCCAGTCGGGGGCTAGCGGACTCCTACGAGCAGTACTTC
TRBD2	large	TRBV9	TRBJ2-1	CASSDRTSGTRNEQFF	TGTGCCAGCAGCGATAGGACTAGCGGGACGAGGAATGAGCAGTTCTTC
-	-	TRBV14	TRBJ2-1	CASSQGRSPSYNEQFF	TGTGCCAGCAGCCAGGGACGGTCGCCTTCCTACAATGAGCAGTTCTTC
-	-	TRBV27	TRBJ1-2	CASSLRTGKYGYTF	TGTGCCAGCAGTTTACGTACAGGGAAGTATGGCTACACCTTC
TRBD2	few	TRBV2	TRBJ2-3	CASSVGLDTDTQYF	TGTGCCAGCAGTGTAGGACTAGACACAGATACGCAGTATTTT
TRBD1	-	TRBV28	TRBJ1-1	CASSPYDQGQGRSGAFF	TGTGCCAGCAGCCCTTACGACCAGGGACAGGGCCGGTCCGGCGCTTTCTTT
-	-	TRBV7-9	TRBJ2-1	CASSFGENEQFF	TGTGCCAGCAGCTTTGGGGAGAATGAGCAGTTCTTC
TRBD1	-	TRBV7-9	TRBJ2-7	CASSSRTGNKLSYEQYF	TGTGCCAGCAGCAGCAGGACAGGGAATAAACTGAGCTACGAGCAGTACTTC
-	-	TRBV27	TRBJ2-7	CASKPRAGDKYEQYF	TGTGCCAGCAAACCCCGAGCAGGCGATAAGTACGAGCAGTACTTC
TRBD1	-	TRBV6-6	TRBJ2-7	CASTNGQGARDYEQYF	TGTGCCAGCACTAACGGTCAGGGGGCTAGAGACTACGAGCAGTACTTC
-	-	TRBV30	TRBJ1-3	CAHDLGYAGNTIYF	TGTGCACACGACCTAGGATACGCTGGAAACACCATATATTTT
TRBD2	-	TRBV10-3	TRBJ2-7	CVISSLAGEDEQYF	TGTGTCATCAGCTCACTAGCGGGAGAGGACGAGCAGTACTTC
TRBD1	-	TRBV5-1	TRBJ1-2	CASSPGQETYGYTF	TGCGCCAGCAGCCCGGGACAGGAGACCTATGGCTACACCTTC
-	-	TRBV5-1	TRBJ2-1	CASSFREVAYNEQFF	TGCGCCAGCAGCTTCAGGGAGGTCGCTTACAATGAGCAGTTCTTC
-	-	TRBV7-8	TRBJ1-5	CASSSLTRANQPQHF	TGTGCCAGCAGCTCTCTAACCCGGGCCAATCAGCCCCAGCATTTT
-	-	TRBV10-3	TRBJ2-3	CAISGGTDTQYF	TGTGCCATCAGTGGTGGCACAGATACGCAGTATTTT
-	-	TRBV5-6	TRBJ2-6	CASSREGSGANVLTF	TGTGCCAGCAGCCGCGAAGGGTCTGGGGCCAACGTCCTGACTTTC
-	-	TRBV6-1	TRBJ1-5	CASSELGVPGHF	TGTGCCAGCAGTGAACTCGGGGTTCCTGGGCATTTT
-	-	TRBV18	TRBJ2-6	CASSPGNSGANVLTF	TGTGCCAGCTCACCAGGGAACTCTGGGGCCAACGTCCTGACTTTC
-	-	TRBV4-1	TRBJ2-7	CASSQLIEDLDYEQYF	TGCGCCAGCAGCCAACTCATTGAGGACCTCGACTACGAGCAGTACTTC
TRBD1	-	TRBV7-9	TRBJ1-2	CASSFPRDRQFYGYTF	TGTGCCAGCAGCTTCCCTCGGGACAGGCAATTTTACGGCTACACCTTC
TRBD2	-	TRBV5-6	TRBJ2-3	CASSFLAGTSTDTQYF	TGTGCCAGCAGCTTCCTAGCGGGGACCAGCACAGATACGCAGTATTTT
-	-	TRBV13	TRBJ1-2	CASSTRARGFYGYTF	TGTGCCAGCAGCACACGGGCCCGGGGGTTCTATGGCTACACCTTC
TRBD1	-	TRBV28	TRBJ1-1	CASSPGGMNTEAFF	TGTGCCAGCAGTCCAGGGGGAATGAACACTGAAGCTTTCTTT
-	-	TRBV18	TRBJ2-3	CASSPQTGITDTQYF	TGTGCCAGCTCACCACAGACAGGTATCACAGATACGCAGTATTTT
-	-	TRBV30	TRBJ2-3	CAWRGGRATDTQYF	TGTGCCTGGAGGGGGGGTAGGGCCACAGATACGCAGTATTTT
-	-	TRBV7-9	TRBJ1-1	CASSPAFGNTEAFF	TGTGCCAGCAGCCCAGCGTTCGGGAACACTGAAGCTTTCTTT
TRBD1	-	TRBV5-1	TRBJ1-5	CASSPGVGQDRQPQHF	TGCGCCAGCAGCCCGGGGGTGGGACAGGATCGGCAGCCCCAGCATTTT
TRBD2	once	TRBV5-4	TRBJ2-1	CASSSGTSGSRGEQFF	TGTGCCAGCAGCTCCGGGACTAGCGGGAGTCGAGGTGAGCAGTTCTTC
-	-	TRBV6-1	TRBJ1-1	CASSENIGAGNTEAFF	TGTGCCAGCAGTGAAAATATTGGGGCGGGGAACACTGAAGCTTTCTTT
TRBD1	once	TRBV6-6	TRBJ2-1	CASSYSRGSYNEQFF	TGTGCCAGCAGTTACTCCAGGGGGTCCTACAATGAGCAGTTCTTC
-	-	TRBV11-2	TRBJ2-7	CASSLNSYEQYF	TGTGCCAGCAGCCTGAACTCCTACGAGCAGTACTTC
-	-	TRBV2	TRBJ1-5	CASSVLGANQPQHF	TGTGCCAGCAGTGTTTTAGGGGCCAATCAGCCCCAGCATTTT
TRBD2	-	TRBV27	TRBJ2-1	CASSSGLAGANYNEQFF	TGTGCCAGCAGTTCGGGACTAGCGGGCGCAAACTACAATGAGCAGTTCTTC
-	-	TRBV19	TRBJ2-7	CASSIETASYEQYF	TGTGCCAGTAGTATAGAAACAGCTTCCTACGAGCAGTACTTC
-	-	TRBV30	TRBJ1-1	CAWSVLGENTEAFF	TGTGCCTGGAGTGTACTCGGGGAAAACACTGAAGCTTTCTTT
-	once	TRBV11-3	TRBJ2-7	CASSDSDHTKQYF	TGTGCCAGCAGCGACTCGGACCACACGAAGCAGTACTTC
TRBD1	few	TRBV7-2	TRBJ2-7	CASSLGTASYEQYF	TGTGCCAGCAGCTTGGGGACAGCCAGCTACGAGCAGTACTTC
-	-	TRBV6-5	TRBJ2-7	CATRDGGREQYF	TGTGCCACCAGGGACGGCGGACGGGAGCAGTACTTC
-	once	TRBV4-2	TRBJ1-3	CASSQAGSSGNTIYF	TGTGCCAGCAGCCAAGCGGGCAGCTCTGGAAACACCATATATTTT
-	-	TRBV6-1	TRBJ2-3	CASSASPSSSDTQYF	TGTGCCAGCAGTGCGTCCCCGTCTAGCTCAGATACGCAGTATTTT
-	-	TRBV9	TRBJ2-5	CASSVAPGRQETQYF	TGTGCCAGCAGCGTAGCCCCTGGGCGGCAAGAGACCCAGTACTTC
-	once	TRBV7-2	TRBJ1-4	CASAGVHGGKLFF	TGTGCCAGCGCCGGCGTGCATGGGGGAAAACTGTTTTTT
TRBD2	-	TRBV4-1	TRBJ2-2	CASSQGLAGGRATGELFF	TGCGCCAGCAGCCAGGGACTAGCGGGAGGGCGGGCCACCGGGGAGCTGTTTTTT